This T cell receptor beta chain was documented in a study of blood T cell repertoires in COVID-19. Germline V gives CDR1 LNHDA, CDR2 SQIVND (reference sequence). V gave up 4 bases and J gave up 5 bases; unmatched junction bases: 8. The CDR3 consists of 15 residues. The table came from immunoSEQ multiplex PCR; TCRdb's copy has only in-frame clones and leaves some out. This table has 150,000 or so clones, approximately 86% appearing once. The material sequenced was PBMCs or T cells enriched from blood (not recorded which). The rearrangement joins TRBV19 to TRBJ1-5, with TRBD1 identical over 7 bases. This clonotype originated in a woman in her thirties or forties who had been exposed to COVID-19. CDR3 sequence reads: CASSKRQGKYQPQHF. The CDR3 nucleotides are TGTGCCAGTAGTAAAAGACAGGGCAAATATCAGCCCCAGCATTTT.